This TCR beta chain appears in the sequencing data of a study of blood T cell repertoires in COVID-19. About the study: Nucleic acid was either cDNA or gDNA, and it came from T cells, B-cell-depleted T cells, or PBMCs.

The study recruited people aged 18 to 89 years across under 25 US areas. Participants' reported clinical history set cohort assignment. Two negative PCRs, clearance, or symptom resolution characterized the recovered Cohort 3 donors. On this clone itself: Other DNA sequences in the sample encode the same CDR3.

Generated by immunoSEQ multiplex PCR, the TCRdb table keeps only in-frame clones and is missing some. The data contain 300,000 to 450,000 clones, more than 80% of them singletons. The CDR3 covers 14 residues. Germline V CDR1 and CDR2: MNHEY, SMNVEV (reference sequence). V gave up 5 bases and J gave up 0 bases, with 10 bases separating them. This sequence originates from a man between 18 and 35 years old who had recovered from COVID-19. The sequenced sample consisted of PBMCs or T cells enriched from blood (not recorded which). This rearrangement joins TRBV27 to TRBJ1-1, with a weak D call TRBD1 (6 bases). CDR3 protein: CASSPGTLNTEAFF. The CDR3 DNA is TGTGCCAGCAGTCCCGGGACACTGAACACTGAAGCTTTCTTT.